These 4 T cell receptor beta chains were sequenced from one sample in a study of radiotherapy plus CTLA-4 blockade in lung cancer. Profiling relied on immunoSEQ multiplex PCR, and the TCRdb table lists in-frame clones only, not all of them. The sample consists of 75,000 to 95,000 clones, approximately 80% of them appearing once. Source: peripheral blood, taken from a patient treated with radiotherapy plus ipilimumab. The receptors come from a human donor with non-small cell lung cancer that progressed on radiotherapy plus ipilimumab.

This rearrangement joins TRBV5-6 to TRBJ2-7, with D unclear. The length of the CDR3 is 17 residues. Trimming cost V 3 bases and J 0 bases, with 19 bases left between them. CDR1 SGHDT and CDR2 YYEEEE come from the germline V gene. The DNA of the CDR3 is TGTGCCAGCAGCTCGACCCGATCAGTGTACAACTCCTACGAGCAGTACTTC. This translates into CASSSTRSVYNSYEQYF.

V usage is TRBV2 and J usage is TRBJ2-1; 8 nucleotides align to TRBD2. Germline-derived CDR1 and CDR2 are SNHLY and FYNNEI. The V segment lost 6 bases and the J segment 2 bases; nucleotides outside the gene matches: 9. This CDR3 has 16 amino acids. DNA for the CDR3: TGTGCCAGCAGGCCAGAGCGGGAGAAAACCTACAATGAGCAGTTCTTC. Its protein is CASRPEREKTYNEQFF.

The chain joins TRBV9 to TRBJ1-2; 10 bases fit TRBD1. Trimming took 3 bases from V and 4 from J; bases not matched to a gene: 6. The CDR3 totals 15 residues. Per the germline V gene, CDR1 is SGDLS and CDR2 is YYNGEE. As DNA, the CDR3 is TGTGCCAGCAGCGCTTCCGGGACAGGGGCCTATGGCTACACCTTC. Protein: CASSASGTGAYGYTF.

The chain combines TRBV18 with TRBJ1-1; 8 bases map to TRBD1. The CDR3 covers 14 residues. The V segment lost 6 bases and the J segment 2 bases; nucleotides outside the gene matches: 5. The germline CDR1 and CDR2 sequences are KGHSH and LQKENI. In nucleotides, the CDR3 is TGTGCCAGCTCTCATGGACAGGGAAACACTGAAGCTTTCTTT. Protein: CASSHGQGNTEAFF.